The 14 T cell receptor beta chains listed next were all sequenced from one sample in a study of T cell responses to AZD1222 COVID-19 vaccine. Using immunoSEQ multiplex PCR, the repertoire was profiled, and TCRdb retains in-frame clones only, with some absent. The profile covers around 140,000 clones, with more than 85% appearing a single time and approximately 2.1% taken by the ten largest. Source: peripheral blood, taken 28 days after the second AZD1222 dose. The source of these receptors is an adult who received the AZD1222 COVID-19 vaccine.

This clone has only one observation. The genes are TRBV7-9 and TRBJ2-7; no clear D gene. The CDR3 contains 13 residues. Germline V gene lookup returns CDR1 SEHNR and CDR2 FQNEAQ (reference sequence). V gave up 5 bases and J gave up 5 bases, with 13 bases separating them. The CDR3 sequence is CASSPLSPDEQYF. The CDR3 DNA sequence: TGTGCCAGCAGCCCTCTATCACCAGACGAGCAGTACTTC.

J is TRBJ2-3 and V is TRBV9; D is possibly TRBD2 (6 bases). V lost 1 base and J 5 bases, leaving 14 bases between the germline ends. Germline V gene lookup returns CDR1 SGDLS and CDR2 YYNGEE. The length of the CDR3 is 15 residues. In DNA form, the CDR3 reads TGTGCCAGCAGCGTAAGTTCGGGGGTGGGAGATACGCAGTATTTT. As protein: CASSVSSGVGDTQYF. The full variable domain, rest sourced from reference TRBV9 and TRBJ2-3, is DSGVTQTPKHLITATGQRVTLRCSPRSGDLSVYWYQQSLDQGLQFLIQYYNGEERAKGNILERFSAQQFPDLHSELNLSSLELGDSALYFCASSVSSGVGDTQYFGPGTRLTVL.

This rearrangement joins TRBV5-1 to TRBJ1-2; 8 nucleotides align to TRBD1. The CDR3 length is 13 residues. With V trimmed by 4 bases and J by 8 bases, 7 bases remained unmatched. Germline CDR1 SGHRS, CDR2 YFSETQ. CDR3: CASSGTGLGGYTF. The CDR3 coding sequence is TGCGCCAGCAGCGGGACAGGCCTCGGAGGCTACACCTTC.

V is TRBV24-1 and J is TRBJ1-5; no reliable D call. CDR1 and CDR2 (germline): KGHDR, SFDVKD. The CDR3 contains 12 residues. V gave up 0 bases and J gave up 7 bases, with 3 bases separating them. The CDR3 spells CATSDLGQPQHF. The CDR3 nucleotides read TGTGCCACCAGTGATTTGGGGCAGCCCCAGCATTTT.

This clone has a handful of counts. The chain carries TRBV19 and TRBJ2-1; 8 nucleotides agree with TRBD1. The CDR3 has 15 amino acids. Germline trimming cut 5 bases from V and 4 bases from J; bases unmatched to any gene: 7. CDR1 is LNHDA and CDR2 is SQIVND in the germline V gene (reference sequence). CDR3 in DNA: TGTGCCAGTAGTGGTCCGGACAGGGCATACAATGAGCAGTTCTTC. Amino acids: CASSGPDRAYNEQFF.

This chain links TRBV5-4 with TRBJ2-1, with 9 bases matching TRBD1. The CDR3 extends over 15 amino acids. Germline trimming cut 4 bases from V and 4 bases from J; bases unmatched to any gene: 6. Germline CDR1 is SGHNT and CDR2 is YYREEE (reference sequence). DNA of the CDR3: TGTGCCAGCAGCCGCGCCGGGACAGGGTACAATGAGCAGTTCTTC. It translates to CASSRAGTGYNEQFF. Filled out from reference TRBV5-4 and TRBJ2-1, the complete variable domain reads ETGVTQSPTHLIKTRGQQVTLRCSSQSGHNTVSWYQQALGQGPQFIFQYYREEENGRGNFPPRFSGLQFPNYSSELNVNALELDDSALYLCASSRAGTGYNEQFFGPGTRLTVL.

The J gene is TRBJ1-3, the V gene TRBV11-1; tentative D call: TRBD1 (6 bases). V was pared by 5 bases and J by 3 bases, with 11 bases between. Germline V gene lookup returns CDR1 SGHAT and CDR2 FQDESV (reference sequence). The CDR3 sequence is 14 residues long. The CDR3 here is CASSPRTDGNTIYF. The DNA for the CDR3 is TGTGCCAGCAGCCCCCGGACAGATGGAAACACCATATATTTT.

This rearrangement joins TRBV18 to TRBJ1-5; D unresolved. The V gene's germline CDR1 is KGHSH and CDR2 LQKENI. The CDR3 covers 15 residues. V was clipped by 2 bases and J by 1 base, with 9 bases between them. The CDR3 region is CASSPNIGSNQPQHF. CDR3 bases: TGTGCCAGCTCACCAAATATCGGCAGCAATCAGCCCCAGCATTTT.

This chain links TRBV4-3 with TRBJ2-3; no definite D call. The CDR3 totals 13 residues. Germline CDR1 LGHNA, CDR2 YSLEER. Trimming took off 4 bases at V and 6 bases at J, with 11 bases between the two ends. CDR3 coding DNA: TGCGCCAGCAGCCCCTTAAGTATCGATACGCAGTATTTT. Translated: CASSPLSIDTQYF.

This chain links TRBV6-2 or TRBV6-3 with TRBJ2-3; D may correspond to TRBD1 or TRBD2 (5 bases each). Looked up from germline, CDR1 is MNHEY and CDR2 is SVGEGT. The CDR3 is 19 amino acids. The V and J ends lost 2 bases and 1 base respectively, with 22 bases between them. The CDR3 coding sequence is TGTGCCAGCAGTTACCCCGCTATCGGGGCGGGTTGGGGCACAGATACGCAGTATTTT. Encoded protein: CASSYPAIGAGWGTDTQYF.

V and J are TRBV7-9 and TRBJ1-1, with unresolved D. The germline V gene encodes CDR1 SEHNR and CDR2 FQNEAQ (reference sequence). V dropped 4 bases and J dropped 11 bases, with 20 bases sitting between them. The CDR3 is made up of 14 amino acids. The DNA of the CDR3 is TGTGCCAGCAGCTATGGCCAATCCGGGGATGAGGCTTTCTTT. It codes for CASSYGQSGDEAFF.

The CDR3, as DNA: TGTGCCACTCGAGGACAGGAAGAGGAGCCCCAGCATTTT. This translates into CATRGQEEEPQHF. V is TRBV19 and J is TRBJ1-5; TRBD1 matches 7 bases. CDR1 LNHDA and CDR2 SQIVND come from the germline V gene (reference sequence). The CDR3 sequence is 13 residues long. V was pared by 10 bases and J by 8 bases, with 11 bases of the junction left unmatched. The variable domain in full, completed from reference TRBV19 and TRBJ1-5, reads DGGITQSPKYLFRKEGQNVTLSCEQNLNHDAMYWYRQDPGQGLRLIYYSQIVNDFQKGDIAEGYSVSREKKESFPLTVTSAQKNPTAFYLCATRGQEEEPQHFGDGTRLSIL.

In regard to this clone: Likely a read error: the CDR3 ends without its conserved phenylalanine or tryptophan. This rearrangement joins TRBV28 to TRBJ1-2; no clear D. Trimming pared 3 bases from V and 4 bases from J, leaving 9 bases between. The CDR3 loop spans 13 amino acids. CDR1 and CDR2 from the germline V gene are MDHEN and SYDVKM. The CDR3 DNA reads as TGTGCCAGCAGTTTGGACGGTCTCTATGGCTACACCCTC. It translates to CASSLDGLYGYTL.

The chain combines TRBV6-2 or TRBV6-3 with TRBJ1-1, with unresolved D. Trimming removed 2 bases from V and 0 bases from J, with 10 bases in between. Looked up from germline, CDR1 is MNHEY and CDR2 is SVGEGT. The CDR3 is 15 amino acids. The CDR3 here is CASSYLDGLNTEAFF. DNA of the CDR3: TGTGCCAGCAGTTACCTTGACGGGCTGAACACTGAAGCTTTCTTT.